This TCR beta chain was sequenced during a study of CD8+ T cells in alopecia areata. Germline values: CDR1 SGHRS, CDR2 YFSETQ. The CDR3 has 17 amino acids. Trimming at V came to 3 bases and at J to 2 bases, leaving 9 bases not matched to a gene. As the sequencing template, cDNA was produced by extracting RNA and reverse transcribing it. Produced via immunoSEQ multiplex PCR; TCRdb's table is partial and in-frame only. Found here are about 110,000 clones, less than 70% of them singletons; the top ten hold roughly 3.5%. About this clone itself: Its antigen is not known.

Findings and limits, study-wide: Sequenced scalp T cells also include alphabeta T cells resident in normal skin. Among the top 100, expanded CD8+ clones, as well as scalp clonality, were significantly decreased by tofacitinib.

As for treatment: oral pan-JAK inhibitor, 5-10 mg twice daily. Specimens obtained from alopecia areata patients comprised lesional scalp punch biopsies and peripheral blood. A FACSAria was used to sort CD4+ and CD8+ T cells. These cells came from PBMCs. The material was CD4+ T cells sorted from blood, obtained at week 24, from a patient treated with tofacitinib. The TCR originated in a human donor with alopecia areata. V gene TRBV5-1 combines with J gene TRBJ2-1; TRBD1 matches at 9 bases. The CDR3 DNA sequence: TGCGCCAGCAGCTGGGGGCAGGGGACAGGGACCTACAATGAGCAGTTCTTC. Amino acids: CASSWGQGTGTYNEQFF.